The 6 T cell receptor beta chains presented below share a single source sample, sequenced in a study of T-cell memory formation after mild COVID-19. TCRdb re-called the 5' RACE reads with MiXCR, one entry per CDR3 protein. The sample has about 100,000 distinct CDR3 sequences, more than 9.5% seen once. The sequenced sample consisted of PBMCs or a T cell subset sorted from them (not recorded which). These receptors came from a man between 18 and 35 years old who had mild COVID-19 (a few samples of this study predate the infection). Cell type and time point are not known.

This clonotype occurred many times. The rearrangement uses TRBV4-3 and TRBJ2-1; 8 bases line up with TRBD2. This CDR3 has 16 amino acids. CDR1 is LGHNA, CDR2 YSLEER, per germline. Trimming removed 0 bases from V and 5 bases from J; junction bases left unmatched: 6. The CDR3 protein is CASSQEVRGGHNEQFF. Here the CDR3 DNA reads TGCGCCAGCAGCCAAGAGGTCCGGGGGGGACACAATGAGCAGTTCTTC.

This chain joins TRBV7-3 and TRBJ2-2; the match to TRBD2 covers 7 bases. The V gene end was trimmed by 6 bases and the J gene end by 5 bases; junction bases not matched to a gene: 9. This CDR3 has 15 residues. Germline V gene data show CDR1 as SGHTA and CDR2 as FQGTGA. The CDR3 DNA reads as TGTGCCAGCAGTATGGGACTACCCGCGACCGGGGAGCTGTTTTTT. It yields the protein CASSMGLPATGELFF.

This clonotype appeared a few times. In DNA, the CDR3 is TGCGCCAGCAGCCAAGCTGTGCGACGTATTTCACCCCTCCACTTT. This encodes CASSQAVRRISPLHF. The chain joins TRBV4-1 to TRBJ1-6, with D hard to call. The CDR3 contains 15 residues. Germline loops: CDR1 MGHRA, CDR2 YSYEKL. The V end was cut by 1 base, the J end by 9 bases, with 13 bases between.

The chain carries TRBV10-3 and TRBJ1-3; D is possibly TRBD1 (5 bases). V was trimmed by 10 bases and J by 0 bases, leaving 16 bases between them. The CDR3 covers 15 residues. Germline V CDR1 and CDR2: ENHRY, SYGVKD. The CDR3 bases are TGTGCCACTACCTCTCAGACAGTCTCTGGAAACACCATATATTTT. Protein product: CATTSQTVSGNTIYF.

This clonotype was seen a few times. The chain couples TRBV6-2 or TRBV6-3 to TRBJ2-1; D might be TRBD1 or TRBD2, each matching 7 bases. The CDR3 length is 16 residues. CDR1 is MNHEY, CDR2 SVGEGT, per germline. V dropped 6 bases and J dropped 1 base, with 16 bases sitting between them. The CDR3 region is CASSGGRGRSYNEQFF. CDR3 bases: TGTGCCAGCAGCGGAGGGAGGGGGCGATCCTACAATGAGCAGTTCTTC.

Only a few counts were recorded for this clonotype. One end of the junction varies from germline; a read error may be responsible. The gene calls are TRBV7-8 and TRBJ2-3; D ambiguous. This CDR3 contains 13 residues. CDR1 and CDR2 from the germline V gene are SGHVS and FQNEAQ. Here the CDR3 reads CARSSSLQATQYF. CDR3 sequence (DNA): TGTGCCAGAAGCTCCTCGTTGCAGGCCACGCAGTATTTT.